The 21 T cell receptor beta chains given below trace back to one sample, sequenced in a study of blood T cells in healthy people across ages. Sample-barcoded 5' priming and a J-beta primer mix drove a second PCR of 7 to 11 cycles. Using its own MiXCR run on the 5' RACE reads, TCRdb lists one record per CDR3 protein. The repertoire includes approximately 2,000,000 distinct CDR3 sequences, about 39% of them detected once, and roughly 23% sits in the top ten. The sample consisted of blood. All receptors come from a human donor in good health.

This clonotype has more than one count but fewer than ten. The rearrangement links TRBV29-1 to TRBJ2-5, with 11 bases that match TRBD2. The DNA end lines up better with TRBJ2-7; the J call may be wrong. CDR1 is SQVTM and CDR2 is ANQGSEA in the germline V gene. This CDR3 region has 14 residues. CDR3 region: CSVEVGLAGDEQYF. CDR3 sequence (DNA): TGCAGCGTTGAAGTCGGACTAGCGGGCGACGAGCAGTACTTC.

The rearrangement joins TRBV9 to TRBJ2-7; 7 positions match TRBD1. V trimming: 4 bases; J trimming: 4 bases; junction bases outside the gene matches: 11. Germline CDR1 SGDLS, CDR2 YYNGEE. This CDR3 region has 15 residues. The CDR3 bases are TGTGCCAGCAGCACTACCGGGACAGCAAATTACGAGCAGTACTTC. This sequence encodes CASSTTGTANYEQYF.

This sequence joins TRBV18 and TRBJ2-7, with a possible D match to TRBD1 (5 bases). Per germline, CDR1 KGHSH and CDR2 LQKENI. The CDR3 has 15 residues. The germline V and J ends were trimmed by 1 base and 7 bases, with 17 bases remaining between them. The CDR3 DNA is TGTGCCAGCTCACCACAGGGGTATGTTCTTTTGGAGCAGTACTTC. This codes for CASSPQGYVLLEQYF.

As regards this clonotype: Being one base from a much bigger clone, this may be a read error. The V and J genes are TRBV12-3 or TRBV12-4 and TRBJ2-7; 11 nucleotides line up with TRBD2. V gave up 1 base and J gave up 8 bases; unmatched junction bases: 4. The CDR3 has 14 residues. The CDR3 DNA sequence: TGTGCCAGCAGTTTAGGACTAGCGGGGCGTAAGCAGTACTTC. Translation: CASSLGLAGRKQYF.

Only a few counts were recorded for this clonotype. The chain employs TRBV30 and TRBJ1-2; maybe TRBD1 (6 bases). V was cut by 2 bases and J by 3 bases, with 13 bases left in between. CDR3 size: 14 residues. CDR1 is GTSNPN and CDR2 is SVGIG in the germline V gene (reference sequence). CDR3 protein: CAWSPDRMYYGYTF. CDR3 coding DNA: TGTGCCTGGAGTCCCGACAGGATGTACTATGGCTACACCTTC.

The chain combines TRBV6-2 or TRBV6-3 with TRBJ2-7; weak D call: TRBD1 (8 bases). V dropped 7 bases and J dropped 7 bases, with 17 bases sitting between them. The CDR3 totals 13 residues. Germline values: CDR1 MNHEY, CDR2 SVGEGT. The CDR3 loop is CASTLHRGGEQYF. DNA of the CDR3: TGTGCCAGCACCCTGCACAGGGGGGGAGAGCAGTACTTC.

The V gene is TRBV12-3 or TRBV12-4, the J gene TRBJ1-4, with unresolved D. There are 13 residues in the CDR3. V lost 6 bases and J lost 10, with 15 bases in between. The CDR3 DNA reads TGTGCCAGCAGCTTCGGCAGGAGAGGAAAACTGTTTTTT. Protein sequence: CASSFGRRGKLFF.

The chain uses TRBV12-3 or TRBV12-4 and TRBJ1-5, with 7 bases that match TRBD1. The CDR3 runs 16 residues. V lost 0 bases and J lost 9; bases outside the gene matches: 11. CDR3 region: CASSLAGGRYDRPQHF. The CDR3 DNA is TGTGCCAGCAGTTTAGCAGGGGGCCGCTACGATCGGCCCCAGCATTTT.

The chain couples TRBV24-1 to TRBJ2-3; D possibly corresponds to TRBD1 (6 bases). V shed 3 bases and J shed 3 bases, with 9 bases lying between them. This CDR3 contains 14 residues. In germline, CDR1 is KGHDR, CDR2 SFDVKD. CDR3 in amino acids: CATSDRTGTDTQYF. The CDR3 coding sequence is TGTGCCACCAGTGATCGAACAGGGACAGATACGCAGTATTTT.

The table lists this clonotype with a few counts. The CDR3 coding sequence is TGTGCCAGCAGCTCTTGGACAGGAACTAACTATGGCTACACCTTC. Its protein is CASSSWTGTNYGYTF. V is TRBV7-9 and J is TRBJ1-2; 7 bases are a match to TRBD1. V dropped 4 bases and J dropped 0; count of bases not matched to a gene: 5. Germline V gives CDR1 SEHNR, CDR2 FQNEAQ (reference sequence). The length of the CDR3 is 15 residues.

This rearrangement joins TRBV12-3 or TRBV12-4 to TRBJ2-3; the match to TRBD2 covers 8 bases. The CDR3 is made up of 14 amino acids. V was clipped by 6 bases and J by 8 bases; unmatched bases: 10. CDR3 sequence reads: CASSTIVGGGTQYF. The CDR3, as DNA: TGTGCCAGCAGCACAATCGTCGGGGGGGGTACGCAGTATTTT.

V is TRBV4-1 and J is TRBJ2-1; D gene unclear. With 3 bases removed from V and 0 bases from J, the gap between germline ends came to 12 bases. Germline CDR1 MGHRA, CDR2 YSYEKL. The CDR3 runs 16 residues. CDR3: CASSHFTGSSYNEQFF. CDR3 DNA: TGCGCCAGCAGCCATTTTACGGGTAGCTCCTACAATGAGCAGTTCTTC.

The V call is TRBV20-1, the J call TRBJ1-2; tentative D call: TRBD1 (5 bases). The germline V gene has CDR1 DFQATT and CDR2 SNEGSKA (reference sequence). V dropped 2 bases and J dropped 4 bases, with 11 bases sitting between them. This CDR3 spans 13 amino acids. CDR3: CSARPTVTYGYTF. CDR3 nucleotide sequence: TGCAGTGCTAGACCGACAGTTACCTATGGCTACACCTTC.

The chain employs TRBV5-1 and TRBJ1-2; 10 nucleotides line up with TRBD1. There are 14 residues in the CDR3. CDR1 and CDR2 from the germline V gene are SGHRS and YFSETQ. The J segment lost 7 bases and the V segment lost 4 bases, leaving 7 bases of the junction unmatched. The CDR3 region has the DNA TGCGCCAGCAGCCAGGAGGGACAGGGGTTTGGCTACACCTTC. As protein: CASSQEGQGFGYTF. The full variable domain, its missing parts supplied by reference TRBV5-1 and TRBJ1-2, is KAGVTQTPRYLIKTRGQQVTLSCSPISGHRSVSWYQQTPGQGLQFLFEYFSETQRNKGNFPGRFSGRQFSNSRSEMNVSTLELGDSALYLCASSQEGQGFGYTFGSGTRLTVV.

The rearrangement links TRBV7-2 to TRBJ1-5; no definite D call. This CDR3 has 15 residues. CDR1 is SGHTA and CDR2 is FQGNSA in the germline V gene. V was trimmed by 7 bases and J by 3 bases, leaving 16 bases between them. The CDR3 nucleotides read TGTGCCAGCACCTGGTCGAACAGTCCCAATCAGCCCCAGCATTTT. It encodes CASTWSNSPNQPQHF.

This rearrangement joins TRBV10-3 to TRBJ2-7, with no clear D. The germline V and J ends were trimmed by 0 bases and 2 bases, with 8 bases remaining between them. Germline V gives CDR1 ENHRY, CDR2 SYGVKD. The CDR3 has 14 residues. The CDR3 is CAISESFEAYEQYF. The CDR3 region has the DNA TGTGCCATCAGTGAGTCGTTTGAGGCCTACGAGCAGTACTTC.

The chain employs TRBV24-1 and TRBJ2-1; TRBD2 might be the D (5 bases). V dropped 2 bases and J dropped 8 bases, with 18 bases sitting between them. The CDR3 sequence is 16 residues long. Germline CDR1 and CDR2: KGHDR and SFDVKD. The CDR3 spells CATSDSSKGMEDEQFF. CDR3 nucleotides: TGTGCCACCAGTGATTCTTCGAAAGGGATGGAGGATGAGCAGTTCTTC.

This sequence joins TRBV2 and TRBJ2-2, with a weak D call TRBD2 (6 bases). The germline V gene has CDR1 SNHLY and CDR2 FYNNEI. The CDR3 extends over 16 amino acids. V was cut by 4 bases and J by 0 bases, with 12 bases left in between. CDR3 residues: CASSVEGLANTGELFF. The CDR3 DNA reads TGTGCCAGCAGTGTGGAGGGGCTTGCGAACACCGGGGAGCTGTTTTTT.

The chain has TRBV24-1 and TRBJ2-1, with TRBD1 matching 7 bases. The CDR3 is made up of 16 amino acids. Germline values: CDR1 KGHDR, CDR2 SFDVKD. V dropped 5 bases and J dropped 8; count of bases not matched to a gene: 14. The CDR3 protein is CATSVGGQSTRDEQFF. CDR3 nucleotides: TGTGCCACCAGTGTTGGGGGACAGTCGACAAGAGATGAGCAGTTCTTC.

The chain has TRBV7-9 and TRBJ2-3, with a tentative D call TRBD2 (5 bases). The CDR3 sequence is 15 residues long. Germline assignment: CDR1 SEHNR and CDR2 FQNEAQ (reference sequence). V gave up 4 bases and J gave up 5 bases, with 16 bases separating them. The CDR3 loop reads CASSSFGKAVDTQYF. CDR3 in DNA: TGTGCCAGCAGCTCCTTCGGCAAAGCGGTAGATACGCAGTATTTT.

The chain joins TRBV10-3 to TRBJ2-1, with 12 bases lining up with TRBD2. Germline CDR1 is ENHRY and CDR2 is SYGVKD. There are 15 residues in the CDR3. With 4 bases clipped from V and 9 bases from J, the junction kept 7 bases outside the gene matches. The CDR3 nucleotides are TGTGCCATCAGTGGTCTAGCGGGGGGGCCTGGTGAGCAGTTCTTC. Its translation: CAISGLAGGPGEQFF.